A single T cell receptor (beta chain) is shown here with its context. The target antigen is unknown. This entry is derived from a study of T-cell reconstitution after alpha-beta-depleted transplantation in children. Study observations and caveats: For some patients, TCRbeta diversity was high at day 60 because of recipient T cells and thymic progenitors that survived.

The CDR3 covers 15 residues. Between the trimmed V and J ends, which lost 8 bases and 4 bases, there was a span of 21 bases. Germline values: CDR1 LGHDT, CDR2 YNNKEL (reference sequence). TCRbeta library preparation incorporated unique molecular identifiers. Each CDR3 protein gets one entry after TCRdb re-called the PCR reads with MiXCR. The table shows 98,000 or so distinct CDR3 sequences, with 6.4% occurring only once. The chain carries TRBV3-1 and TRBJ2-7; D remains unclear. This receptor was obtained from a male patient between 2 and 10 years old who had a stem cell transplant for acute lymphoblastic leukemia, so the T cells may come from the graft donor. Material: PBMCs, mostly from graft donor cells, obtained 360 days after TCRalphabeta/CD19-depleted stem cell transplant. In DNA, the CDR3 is TGTGCCAGCTGCAAGAAGGTGACTGGGGTATACGAGCAGTACTTC. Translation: CASCKKVTGVYEQYF.